This T cell receptor beta chain came from a study of cytomegalovirus exposure and HLA in healthy donors. Study-wide background: Earlier, 110 million or so unique TCR beta sequences were recovered from approximately 200 million T cells by an analysis. General study findings and limits: A likely sequencing artifact accounted for one observed cluster of highly shared sequence variants.

On this clone: Its target is unknown.

With 60 Vbeta and 13 Jbeta primers, the PCR was carried out. Assay: immunoSEQ multiplex PCR; the TCRdb copy retains only in-frame clones and omits some. The table shows about 120,000 clones, with about 70% occurring only once. Trimming pared 5 bases from V and 2 bases from J, leaving 7 bases between. Looked up from germline, CDR1 is SGHTA and CDR2 is FQGNSA. This CDR3 has 12 amino acids. The V gene is TRBV7-2, the J gene TRBJ2-7; no clear D. Input material: PBMCs. This sequence was found in a woman aged 40 to 50 in good health and CMV-seronegative. The CDR3 reads CASSARAYEQYF. As DNA, the CDR3 is TGTGCCAGCAGCGCGCGCGCCTACGAGCAGTACTTC. Looking up the rest from reference TRBV7-2 and TRBJ2-7 gives the full variable domain: GAGVSQSPSNKVTEKGKDVELRCDPISGHTALYWYRQSLGQGLEFLIYFQGNSAPDKSGLPSDRFSAERTGGSVSTLTIQRTQQEDSAVYLCASSARAYEQYFGPGTRLTVT.